Following are 11 T cell receptor beta chains from one sample sequenced in a study of T cell responses to AZD1222 COVID-19 vaccine. Method: immunoSEQ multiplex PCR; TCRdb's copy keeps in-frame clones and lacks some. Counted here are roughly 120,000 clones, roughly 90% occurring once; the ten biggest clones make up more than 3.5%. This sample comprised peripheral blood, obtained on day 0 of AZD1222 vaccination. The receptors were gathered from an adult in good health.

The chain couples TRBV28 to TRBJ1-4, with unresolved D. Per the germline V gene, CDR1 is MDHEN and CDR2 is SYDVKM. The V end lost 7 bases, the J end lost 5 bases, and 2 bases lay between the germline ends. The CDR3 contains 10 residues. The CDR3 loop is CASKNEKLFF. The CDR3 bases are TGTGCCAGCAAGAATGAAAAACTGTTTTTT.

The chain couples TRBV5-1 to TRBJ2-3; tentative D call: TRBD1 (6 bases). V lost 0 bases and J lost 2, with 7 bases in between. The CDR3 has 14 residues. The V gene's germline CDR1 is SGHRS and CDR2 YFSETQ. CDR3 residues: CASSLDRATDTQYF. In DNA form, the CDR3 reads TGCGCCAGCAGCTTGGACAGGGCCACAGATACGCAGTATTTT.

The chain joins TRBV25-1 to TRBJ2-7, with D maybe TRBD2 (6 bases). Deletions cut 3 bases from V and 0 bases from J, with 12 bases between. The CDR3 spans 15 residues. Germline V lookup: CDR1 MGHDK, CDR2 SYGVNS. The CDR3 region is CASSERDGSSYEQYF. The CDR3 bases are TGTGCCAGCAGTGAGAGGGACGGGAGCTCCTACGAGCAGTACTTC.

This clone has just a few counts. The gene calls are TRBV2 and TRBJ1-1; 7 nucleotides align to TRBD1. With 6 bases clipped from V and 3 bases from J, the junction kept 7 bases outside the gene matches. Looked up from germline, CDR1 is SNHLY and CDR2 is FYNNEI. The CDR3 loop spans 14 amino acids. For the CDR3, the DNA is TGTGCCAGCAGCTACAGGGGAGGGGACACTGAAGCTTTCTTT. This sequence encodes CASSYRGGDTEAFF.

The chain carries TRBV5-4 and TRBJ1-5, with a weak D call TRBD1 (5 bases). V was trimmed by 4 bases and J by 2 bases, leaving 13 bases between them. This CDR3 has 15 residues. Looked up from germline, CDR1 is SGHNT and CDR2 is YYREEE (reference sequence). The CDR3 region has the DNA TGTGCCAGCAGCGCGGATCCGGGGGGCAATCAGCCCCAGCATTTT. Amino acids: CASSADPGGNQPQHF.

This rearrangement joins TRBV7-2 to TRBJ2-7, with D possibly called TRBD1 or TRBD2 (6 bases each). V lost 1 base, J lost 0 bases, and 10 bases lay in between. Germline CDR1 and CDR2: SGHTA and FQGNSA. This CDR3 spans 15 amino acids. CDR3 residues: CASSLDGGLSYEQYF. DNA for the CDR3: TGTGCCAGCAGCTTAGACGGGGGCCTCTCCTACGAGCAGTACTTC.

V is TRBV2 and J is TRBJ2-1; D is ambiguous. V was trimmed by 2 bases and J by 7 bases, leaving 9 bases between them. The CDR3 is 13 residues long. Germline assignment: CDR1 SNHLY and CDR2 FYNNEI. CDR3 amino acids: CASSEITENEQFF. The CDR3 DNA reads as TGTGCCAGCAGTGAAATAACAGAGAATGAGCAGTTCTTC.

This chain uses TRBV27 with TRBJ1-2; TRBD1 agrees at 12 bases. The CDR3 is made up of 14 amino acids. The germline V gene encodes CDR1 MNHEY and CDR2 SMNVEV (reference sequence). J was trimmed by 7 bases and V by 5 bases; bases with no gene match: 5. The CDR3 DNA sequence: TGTGCCAGCAGTCCCCGGGACAGGGGGCTTGGCTACACCTTC. This sequence encodes CASSPRDRGLGYTF.

The J gene is TRBJ1-1, the V gene TRBV6-4; weak D call: TRBD1 (5 bases). The CDR3 consists of 12 residues. Germline assignment: CDR1 MRHNA and CDR2 SNTAGT. Trimming stripped 6 bases from V and 11 bases from J, with 16 bases between. In DNA, the CDR3 is TGTGCCAGCAGGCCCGGGACTGGACCGGCTTTCTTT. Its translation is CASRPGTGPAFF.

This clone is a singleton in its sample. V and J are TRBV27 and TRBJ2-2; 11 bases are shared with TRBD1. The CDR3 contains 16 residues. In germline, CDR1 is MNHEY, CDR2 SMNVEV (reference sequence). V was clipped by 6 bases and J by 7 bases; unmatched bases: 10. The CDR3: CASSPDRGRLGGELFF. The CDR3 DNA follows: TGTGCCAGCAGCCCGGACAGGGGGCGCTTGGGCGGGGAGCTGTTTTTT.

V gene TRBV6-5 combines with J gene TRBJ1-5; no clear D gene. Germline V lookup: CDR1 MNHEY, CDR2 SVGAGI. Deletions cut 8 bases from V and 2 bases from J, with 10 bases between. This CDR3 comprises 13 residues. The DNA of the CDR3 is TGTGCCAGCGGAATGATGGGCAATCAGCCCCAGCATTTT. Amino acids: CASGMMGNQPQHF.